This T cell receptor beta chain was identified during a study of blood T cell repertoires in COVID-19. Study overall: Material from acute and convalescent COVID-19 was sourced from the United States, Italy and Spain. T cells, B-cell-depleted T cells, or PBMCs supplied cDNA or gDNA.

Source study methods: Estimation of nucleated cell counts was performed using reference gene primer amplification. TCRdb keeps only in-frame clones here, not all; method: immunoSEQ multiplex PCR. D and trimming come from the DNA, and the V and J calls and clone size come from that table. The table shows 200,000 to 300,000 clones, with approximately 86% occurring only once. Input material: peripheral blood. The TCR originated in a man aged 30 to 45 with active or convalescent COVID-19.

The CDR3 reads CAWSAGTSGHNEQFF. In DNA, the CDR3 is TGTGCCTGGAGTGCCGGGACTAGCGGGCACAATGAGCAGTTCTTC. The rearrangement joins TRBV30 to TRBJ2-1; TRBD2 aligns across 12 bases. V was clipped by 1 base and J by 5 bases; unmatched bases: 3. The CDR3 has 15 residues. Germline CDR1 GTSNPN, CDR2 SVGIG (reference sequence).